The T cell receptor (beta chain) under discussion was sequenced for a study of shared clonotypes between healthy human individuals. The protocol was immunoSEQ multiplex PCR, while the TCRdb copy is restricted to in-frame clones and leaves out a portion. The table has approximately 620,000 clones, less than 98% seen once. The CDR3 is 16 residues long. CDR1 is SNHLY, CDR2 FYNNEI, per germline. J was trimmed by 4 bases and V by 7 bases; bases with no gene match: 12. The receptor comes from a woman between 25 and 40 years old in good health. Sequenced input: naive CD4+ T cells sorted from blood. The subset: CD45RA+ positively selected. This chain uses TRBV2 with TRBJ2-2; 7 bases are a match to TRBD2. DNA of the CDR3: TGTGCCAGCACCCCGTTCGCGGGAGTGGGCACCGGGGAGCTGTTTTTT. It codes for CASTPFAGVGTGELFF.